The 5 T cell receptor beta chains below all came from one sample that was sequenced in a study of OX40 agonist ivuxolimab in advanced cancers. The method was immunoSEQ multiplex PCR; TCRdb's version includes in-frame clones alone and lacks a portion of them. The repertoire includes some 40,000 clones, approximately 80% of them detected once, and roughly an eighth sits in the top ten. Sequenced here: CD4+ or CD8+ T cells sorted from blood, sampled in a trial of the OX40 agonist ivuxolimab. Every receptor here comes from an adult with an advanced solid tumor such as melanoma, head and neck, liver or kidney cancer.

The rearrangement links TRBV2 to TRBJ2-5; 8 bases line up with TRBD1. From germline, CDR1 is SNHLY and CDR2 FYNNEI. The V segment lost 10 bases and the J segment 5 bases; nucleotides outside the gene matches: 6. The CDR3 length is 12 residues. CDR3: CATTDRVETQYF. As DNA, the CDR3 is TGTGCCACCACGGACAGGGTTGAGACCCAGTACTTC. Supplemented by reference TRBV2 and TRBJ2-5, the full variable domain reads EPEVTQTPSHQVTQMGQEVILRCVPISNHLYFYWYRQILGQKVEFLVSFYNNEISEKSEIFDDQFSVERPDGSNFTLKIRSTKLEDSAMYFCATTDRVETQYFGPGTRLLVL.

This chain connects TRBV18 to TRBJ2-1; TRBD1 might be the D (5 bases). Germline CDR1 and CDR2: KGHSH and LQKENI. V was cut by 1 base and J by 9 bases, with 10 bases left in between. The length of the CDR3 is 13 residues. The CDR3 loop reads CASSPQGLGEQFF. For the CDR3, the DNA is TGTGCCAGCTCACCACAGGGGCTGGGTGAGCAGTTCTTC.

The count of this clone is one. The V and J genes are TRBV23-1 and TRBJ1-2, with TRBD1 matching over 7 bases. TRBV23-1 qualifies as an ORF whose function is uncertain. V lost 2 bases, J lost 0 bases, and 12 bases stayed unmatched. The CDR3 totals 18 residues. The CDR3 sequence is CASSQAGTVVDSNYGYTF. The CDR3 region has the DNA TGCGCCAGCAGTCAAGCCGGGACAGTAGTGGACTCTAACTATGGCTACACCTTC.

In this sample, this clone turned up once. The chain uses TRBV19 and TRBJ1-1; 8 bases line up with TRBD1. Unmatched junction bases numbered 3, after V lost 5 bases and J lost 4 bases. The germline V gene has CDR1 LNHDA and CDR2 SQIVND (reference sequence). This CDR3 has 13 residues. The chain's CDR3 is CASSDTGGTEAFF. The CDR3 region has the DNA TGTGCCAGTAGTGACACAGGGGGCACTGAAGCTTTCTTT.

The genes are TRBV30 and TRBJ1-6; 10 bases fit TRBD1. Germline V gene sequence: CDR1 GTSNPN, CDR2 SVGIG (reference sequence). The CDR3 spans 17 residues. J gave up 7 bases and V 1 base, and 10 bases lay outside the gene matches. CDR3 amino acids: CAWSGQTGGAENSPLHF. CDR3 nucleotides: TGTGCCTGGAGTGGTCAGACAGGGGGCGCGGAGAATTCACCCCTCCACTTT.